This TCR beta chain was found in a study of T cells in narcolepsy. Whole-study context: Donors had narcolepsy type 1 or type 2, or were healthy controls. Study-wide results and limits: Same-patient CSF and blood CD4+ T cell clonotypes included HCRT-specific and TRIB2-specific autoreactive ones. Healthy controls reportedly lacked the autoreactive clonotypes serially found in patients' blood. Autoreactive clone sequences were missing from some blood memory CD4+ repertoires.

The protocol was immunoSEQ multiplex PCR, while the TCRdb copy is restricted to in-frame clones and leaves out a portion. The sample consists of about 12,000 clones, just under 95% of them appearing once. In germline, CDR1 is MNHEY, CDR2 SVGAGI. The CDR3 sequence is 14 residues long. With V trimmed by 7 bases and J by 6 bases, 4 bases remained unmatched. For this clone: Its specificity is not known.

The J gene is TRBJ2-2, the V gene TRBV6-5, with 11 bases matching TRBD2. The sequencing input was CD45RA- memory CD4+ T cells from PBMCs. The receptor's source is a human donor with narcolepsy. The CDR3 DNA reads TGTGCCAGCAAGACTAGCGGGAATCCCGGGGAGCTGTTTTTT. It yields the protein CASKTSGNPGELFF.